This passage covers 28 T cell receptor beta chains from one sample sequenced in a study of blood T cells in healthy people across ages. For the second PCR, which ran for 7 to 11 cycles, a sample-barcoded 5' primer and a J-beta primer mix were used. TCRdb analysed the 5' RACE reads with MiXCR anew, one entry per CDR3 protein. The sample shows 1,800,000 or so distinct CDR3 sequences, about two fifths of them seen only once. Sequenced material: blood. The receptors were sampled from a human donor in good health.

This clonotype was counted many times. The rearrangement links TRBV12-3 or TRBV12-4 to TRBJ2-3; 7 nucleotides align to TRBD2. Trimming took 5 bases from V and 5 from J; bases not matched to a gene: 13. CDR3 length: 16 amino acids. The CDR3 spells CASSPRTSPKGDTQYF. CDR3 nucleotides: TGTGCCAGCAGTCCCCGGACTAGTCCTAAGGGAGATACGCAGTATTTT.

On this clonotype itself: One end of the junction fails to match germline, which may point to a read error. This chain connects TRBV7-2 to TRBJ2-6, with 7 bases fitting TRBD1. The CDR3 contains 18 residues. Looked up from germline, CDR1 is SGHTA and CDR2 is FQGNSA. CDR3 coding DNA: TGTGCCGGCAGCTTAATCGGGACAGTAAGCTCTGGGGCCAACGTCCTGACTTTC. Translating it yields CAGSLIGTVSSGANVLTF.

Details on this clonotype: One junction end does not reproduce the germline sequence, and a read error may be involved. The rearrangement uses TRBV10-3 and TRBJ2-7; TRBD2 is a possible D gene (7 bases). The CDR3 is 15 amino acids. Per the germline V gene, CDR1 is ENHRY and CDR2 is SYGVKD. CDR3: CAISESGGAYHEQYF. DNA of the CDR3: TGCGCCATCAGTGAGTCGGGGGGCGCGTACCACGAGCAGTACTTC.

This clonotype was picked up a small number of times. V is TRBV6-5 and J is TRBJ2-7; perhaps TRBD1 as D (6 bases). The end of the DNA fits TRBJ2-5 better, so the J call may be wrong. The CDR3 has 13 amino acids. The germline V gene encodes CDR1 MNHEY and CDR2 SVGAGI. The CDR3 sequence is CASRGALRETQYF. CDR3 DNA sequence: TGTGCCAGCAGGGGGGCCCTACGGGAGACCCAGTACTTC.

For this clonotype: This may arise from a read error, as a much more abundant clone is one base away. The rearrangement joins TRBV5-1 to TRBJ2-7; 9 nucleotides match TRBD1. The CDR3 loop spans 13 amino acids. The germline gives CDR1 SGHRS, CDR2 YFSETQ. Trimming cost V 1 base and J 5 bases; bases outside gene matches: 1. The CDR3 bases are TGCGCCAGCAGCTTGTGGACAGGGGACGAGCAGTACTTC. It translates to CASSLWTGDEQYF. Using reference TRBV5-1 and TRBJ2-7 for the parts outside the CDR3, the full variable domain is KAGVTQTPRYLIKTRGQQVTLSCSPISGHRSVSWYQQTPGQGLQFLFEYFSETQRNKGNFPGRFSGRQFSNSRSEMNVSTLELGDSALYLCASSLWTGDEQYFGPGTRLTVT.

This clonotype was detected a few times. V usage is TRBV21-1 and J usage is TRBJ1-5. TRBV21-1 has pseudogene status. The CDR3 runs 19 residues. The CDR3, as DNA: TGTGCCAGCAGCAACTTAACTGAAGCGCGTAGGAGGGCAGGTCAGCCCCAGCATTTT. Translation gives CASSNLTEARRRAGQPQHF.

This sequence joins TRBV12-3 or TRBV12-4 and TRBJ1-4; the D is unclear. The CDR3 runs 14 residues. V was shortened by 2 bases and J by 3 bases, with 7 bases between the two germline ends. This chain's CDR3 is CASSLWAANEKLFF. The CDR3 DNA reads as TGTGCCAGCAGTTTATGGGCAGCTAATGAAAAACTGTTTTTT.

The chain links TRBV12-3 or TRBV12-4 to TRBJ1-2, with D hard to call. The CDR3 consists of 12 residues. V was pared by 6 bases and J by 8 bases, with 13 bases between. CDR3 loop: CASSPTWEGYTF. CDR3 coding DNA: TGTGCCAGCAGCCCGACATGGGAGGGCTACACCTTC.

This clonotype was seen a few times. V usage is TRBV4-3 and J usage is TRBJ2-7; D is uncertain. V dropped 2 bases and J dropped 1 base, with 12 bases sitting between them. From germline, CDR1 is LGHNA and CDR2 YSLEER. The CDR3 covers 15 residues. The CDR3 DNA is TGCGCCAGCAGCCAAAGAAACCGATTATCCTACGAGCAGTACTTC. This gives the protein CASSQRNRLSYEQYF.

The chain is built from TRBV6-6 and TRBJ1-3; 7 nucleotides agree with TRBD1. CDR3 length: 16 amino acids. From germline, CDR1 is MNHNY and CDR2 SVGAGI (reference sequence). V lost 2 bases to trimming and J lost 0 bases; unmatched junction nucleotides: 4. DNA of the CDR3: TGTGCCAGCAGTTACAGGGGGCCCTTCTCTGGAAACACCATATATTTT. It encodes CASSYRGPFSGNTIYF.

This clonotype was found a few times. The chain joins TRBV4-1 to TRBJ2-7; TRBD2 agrees at 8 bases. Germline V gives CDR1 MGHRA, CDR2 YSYEKL. V lost 2 bases to trimming and J lost 2 bases; unmatched junction nucleotides: 5. The CDR3 sequence is 15 residues long. The CDR3 DNA is TGCGCCAGCAGCCAAAGAGCGGGGGCCACCTACGAGCAGTACTTC. Its translation is CASSQRAGATYEQYF.

The V and J genes are TRBV14 and TRBJ1-1, with 7 bases identical to TRBD1. The germline CDR1 and CDR2 sequences are SGHDN and FVKESK. V was pared by 3 bases and J by 5 bases, with 6 bases of the junction left unmatched. The CDR3 runs 14 residues. CDR3 in amino acids: CASSHRQGTTEAFF. The CDR3 DNA sequence: TGTGCCAGCAGCCATAGACAGGGAACAACTGAAGCTTTCTTT.

Worth noting for this clonotype: With a much larger clone just one base away, this may be a read error. The rearrangement links TRBV12-3 or TRBV12-4 to TRBJ2-4, with D uncertain. This CDR3 has 12 amino acids. Here the CDR3 reads CASSYLFYEQHF. CDR3 coding DNA: TGTGCCAGCAGTTATCTCTTTTACGAGCAGCACTTC.

This clonotype was seen a few times. V is TRBV24-1 and J is TRBJ1-2; no firm D call. Trimming removed 5 bases from V and 0 bases from J, with 6 bases in between. Germline V lookup: CDR1 KGHDR, CDR2 SFDVKD. The CDR3 is made up of 13 amino acids. DNA for the CDR3: TGTGCCACCAGTGTGCAGACTAACTATGGCTACACCTTC. Its translation: CATSVQTNYGYTF.

This clonotype was counted a few times. This sequence joins TRBV7-6 and TRBJ2-5, with TRBD2 identical over 7 bases. CDR1 SGHVS and CDR2 FNYEAQ come from the germline V gene. The CDR3 extends over 15 amino acids. With V trimmed by 1 base and J by 2 bases, 4 bases remained unmatched. CDR3 nucleotide sequence: TGTGCCAGCAGCTTAGTCCCCGGGGGGCAAGAGACCCAGTACTTC. Translating it yields CASSLVPGGQETQYF.

V gene TRBV6-5 combines with J gene TRBJ1-2; 7 positions agree with TRBD1. The CDR3 is made up of 14 amino acids. Trimming removed 4 bases from V and 6 bases from J; junction bases left unmatched: 8. Germline V lookup: CDR1 MNHEY, CDR2 SVGAGI. CDR3 residues: CASSFQGGIDGYTF. Here the CDR3 DNA reads TGTGCCAGCAGTTTTCAGGGGGGCATCGATGGCTACACCTTC.

There are a few counts of this clonotype. The CDR3 nucleotides read TGTGCCAGCAGCCAAACTACCGGGACAGGGCCCTTCGGGGCCAACGTCCTGACTTTC. Translation: CASSQTTGTGPFGANVLTF. The chain uses TRBV3-1 and TRBJ2-6, with 9 bases that match TRBD1. The CDR3 sequence is 19 residues long. V lost 2 bases, J lost 4 bases, and 12 bases stayed unmatched. Germline lookup yields CDR1 LGHDT and CDR2 YNNKEL (reference sequence). Based on the CDR3 plus reference TRBV3-1 and TRBJ2-6, the full variable domain is DTAVSQTPKYLVTQMGNDKSIKCEQNLGHDTMYWYKQDSKKFLKIMFSYNNKELIINETVPNRFSPKSPDKAHLNLHINSLELGDSAVYFCASSQTTGTGPFGANVLTFGAGSRLTVL.

The chain uses TRBV7-9 and TRBJ2-1, with TRBD2 identical over 10 bases. Unmatched junction bases numbered 11, after V lost 5 bases and J lost 7 bases. Germline loops: CDR1 SEHNR, CDR2 FQNEAQ (reference sequence). This CDR3 comprises 16 residues. The CDR3 loop reads CASSMEAGGPNNEQFF. The CDR3 DNA follows: TGTGCCAGCAGCATGGAAGCGGGGGGGCCTAATAATGAGCAGTTCTTC.

This clonotype was counted a few times. The J gene is TRBJ2-3, the V gene TRBV4-3; D perhaps matches TRBD1 (6 bases). CDR3 size: 16 residues. Germline CDR1 and CDR2: LGHNA and YSLEER. Trimming shortened V by 0 bases and J by 3 bases, and 13 bases separated the two germline ends. The CDR3 DNA reads as TGCGCCAGCAGCCAAGAAGCCACAGGGATAACAGATACGCAGTATTTT. This gives the protein CASSQEATGITDTQYF.

This clonotype was recorded a few times. This chain joins TRBV4-2 and TRBJ2-7; TRBD1 agrees at 11 bases. This CDR3 contains 16 residues. The trim removed 4 bases at V and 3 bases at J, leaving 8 bases unmatched. Germline values: CDR1 LGHNA, CDR2 YNFKEQ. The CDR3 sequence is CASSPQVGTGGYEQYF. CDR3 coding DNA: TGTGCCAGCAGCCCCCAGGTAGGGACAGGGGGCTACGAGCAGTACTTC.

The chain has TRBV5-6 and TRBJ2-7; D possibly uses TRBD1 or TRBD2 (5 bases each). Deletions cut 5 bases from V and 5 bases from J, with 17 bases between. This CDR3 region has 14 residues. Germline CDR1 reads SGHDT; CDR2 reads YYEEEE. The DNA for the CDR3 is TGTGCCAGCAGTTTGCAGGGACCTGTCGACGAGCAGTACTTC. Its protein is CASSLQGPVDEQYF.

This clonotype was seen only a few times. The chain recombines TRBV6-5 with TRBJ2-7; the D gene is possibly TRBD1 (5 bases). V was cut by 0 bases and J by 6 bases, with 18 bases left in between. The CDR3 extends over 16 amino acids. Germline loops: CDR1 MNHEY, CDR2 SVGAGI. CDR3 DNA: TGTGCCAGCAGTTACTCGATAGGGGCCGGGTCGAGCGAGCAGTACTTC. It is translated as CASSYSIGAGSSEQYF.

The table lists this clonotype with a few counts. The V gene is TRBV11-3, the J gene TRBJ1-2; D gene unclear. This CDR3 region has 13 residues. Trimming stripped 4 bases from V and 7 bases from J, with 13 bases between. Looked up from germline, CDR1 is SGHNT and CDR2 is YENEEA. CDR3 sequence: CASSSRAFGGYTF. The CDR3 nucleotides are TGTGCCAGCAGCTCCCGGGCCTTCGGTGGCTACACCTTC.

J is TRBJ2-4 and V is TRBV5-1; 7 positions agree with TRBD1. Matching the DNA end better, TRBJ2-7 makes the J call doubtful. The germline V gene encodes CDR1 SGHRS and CDR2 YFSETQ. The CDR3 is 16 residues long. The CDR3 sequence is CASMEPAGTDSYEQYF. In nucleotides, the CDR3 is TGCGCCAGCATGGAACCTGCCGGGACAGACTCCTACGAGCAGTACTTC.

This clonotype appeared a few times. The genes are TRBV3-1 and TRBJ2-7; 7 bases agree with TRBD1. This CDR3 contains 13 residues. J gave up 4 bases and V 3 bases, and 3 bases lay outside the gene matches. Germline V CDR1 and CDR2: LGHDT, YNNKEL (reference sequence). The chain's CDR3 is CASSHKQGYEQYF. The DNA for the CDR3 is TGTGCCAGCAGCCACAAACAGGGGTACGAGCAGTACTTC.

This clonotype was detected only a few times. The J gene is TRBJ2-6, the V gene TRBV5-1, with a weak D call TRBD1 (6 bases). V dropped 5 bases and J dropped 1 base, with 22 bases sitting between them. The CDR3 extends over 19 amino acids. Looked up from germline, CDR1 is SGHRS and CDR2 is YFSETQ. CDR3 in amino acids: CASSSQVLTGRSGANVLTF. CDR3 bases: TGCGCCAGCAGTTCTCAAGTACTAACAGGGCGGTCTGGGGCCAACGTCCTGACTTTC.

The chain uses TRBV3-1 and TRBJ2-5, with TRBD1 matching over 11 bases. The CDR3 spans 15 residues. V lost 5 bases and J lost 4; bases outside the gene matches: 6. Looked up from germline, CDR1 is LGHDT and CDR2 is YNNKEL (reference sequence). The CDR3 sequence: CASSTGTGGSETQYF. The CDR3 DNA follows: TGTGCCAGCAGCACCGGGACAGGGGGATCAGAGACCCAGTACTTC.

The sample holds a few counts of this clonotype. V usage is TRBV5-6 and J usage is TRBJ2-1, with 11 bases that match TRBD2. CDR1 SGHDT and CDR2 YYEEEE come from the germline V gene. The CDR3 sequence is 17 residues long. V dropped 6 bases and J dropped 7; count of bases not matched to a gene: 15. CDR3 sequence: CASNQDWSLAGDNEQFF. The DNA for the CDR3 is TGTGCCAGCAACCAGGATTGGTCACTAGCGGGGGATAATGAGCAGTTCTTC.